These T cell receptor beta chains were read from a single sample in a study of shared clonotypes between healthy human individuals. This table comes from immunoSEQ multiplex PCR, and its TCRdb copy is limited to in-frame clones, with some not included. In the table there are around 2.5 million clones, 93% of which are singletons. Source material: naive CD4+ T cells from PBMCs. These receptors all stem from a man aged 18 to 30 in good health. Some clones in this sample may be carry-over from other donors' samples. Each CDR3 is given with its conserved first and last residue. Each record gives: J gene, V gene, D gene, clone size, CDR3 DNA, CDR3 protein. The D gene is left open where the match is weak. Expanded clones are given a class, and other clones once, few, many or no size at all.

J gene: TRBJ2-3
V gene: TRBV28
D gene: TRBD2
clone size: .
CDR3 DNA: TGTGCCAGCACAAGGGGTGCGGGAGGGTCAGATACGCAGTATTTT
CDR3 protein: CASTRGAGGSDTQYF

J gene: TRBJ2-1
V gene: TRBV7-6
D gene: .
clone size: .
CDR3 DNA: TGTGCCAGCAGCCCTTTACAGGGTAGCTCCTACAATGAGCAGTTCTTC
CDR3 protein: CASSPLQGSSYNEQFF

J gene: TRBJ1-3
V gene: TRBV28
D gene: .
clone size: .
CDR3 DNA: TGTGCCAGCAGTCTTGGGGCTGTCTCTGGAAACACCATATATTTT
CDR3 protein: CASSLGAVSGNTIYF

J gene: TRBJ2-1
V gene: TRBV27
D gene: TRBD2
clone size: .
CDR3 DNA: TGTGCCAGCAGTTTAGCATCTAGCGGCTACAATGAGCAGTTCTTC
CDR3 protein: CASSLASSGYNEQFF

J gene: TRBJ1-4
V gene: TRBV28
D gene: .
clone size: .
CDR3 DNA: TGTGCCAGCAGTTCGACCCTAGATGAAAAACTGTTTTTT
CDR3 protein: CASSSTLDEKLFF

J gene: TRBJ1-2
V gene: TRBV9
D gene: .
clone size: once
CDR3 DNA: TGTGCCAGCAGCGTAGTAGGGAATGGCTACACCTTC
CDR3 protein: CASSVVGNGYTF

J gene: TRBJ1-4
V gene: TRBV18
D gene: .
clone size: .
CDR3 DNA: TGTGCCAGCTCAATCCTGAGCACTAATGAAAAACTGTTTTTT
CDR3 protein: CASSILSTNEKLFF

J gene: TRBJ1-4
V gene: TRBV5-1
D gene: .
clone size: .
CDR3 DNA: TGCGCCAGCAGCTTGGCCGTGGCGCAGAAGGGTGAAAAACTGTTTTTT
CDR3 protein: CASSLAVAQKGEKLFF

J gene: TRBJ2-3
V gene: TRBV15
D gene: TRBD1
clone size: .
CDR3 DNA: TGTGCCACCAGCAGGGGGACAGGGGGAAATACGCAGTATTTT
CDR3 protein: CATSRGTGGNTQYF

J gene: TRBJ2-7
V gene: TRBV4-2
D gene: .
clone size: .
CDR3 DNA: TGTGCCAGCAGCCAAGATTTGCCCTTGGCCGAGGCTTACGAGCAGTACTTC
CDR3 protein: CASSQDLPLAEAYEQYF

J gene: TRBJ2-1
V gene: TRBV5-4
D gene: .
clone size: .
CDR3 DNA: TGTGCCAGCAGCTTGGGGACAGTCAATGAGCAGTTCTTC
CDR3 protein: CASSLGTVNEQFF

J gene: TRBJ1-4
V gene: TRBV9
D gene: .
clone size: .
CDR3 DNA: TGTGCCAGCAGCGTAGTTGCCGGGGCAACTAATGAAAAACTGTTTTTT
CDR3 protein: CASSVVAGATNEKLFF

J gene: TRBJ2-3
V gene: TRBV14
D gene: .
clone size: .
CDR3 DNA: TGTGCCAGCAGCCGCCTTCAGAGGGCGGATACGCAGTATTTT
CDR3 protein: CASSRLQRADTQYF

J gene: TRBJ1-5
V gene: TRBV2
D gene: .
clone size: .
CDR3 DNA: TGTGCCAGCAGCCCTACACAGCAGCCCCAGCATTTT
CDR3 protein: CASSPTQQPQHF

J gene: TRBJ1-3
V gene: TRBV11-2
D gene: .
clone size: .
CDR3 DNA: TGTGCCAGCAGCTTCCCCAATGGGGGGGGTAGAGCTGGAAACACCATATATTTT
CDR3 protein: CASSFPNGGGRAGNTIYF